This T cell receptor beta chain was recorded in a study of blood T cells in healthy people across ages. General observations from the study: In older individuals, TCR beta diversity per million T cells was lower, falling roughly linearly with age.

As concerns this clonotype: Its antigen is as yet unknown.

The authors ran a second PCR of about 7 to 11 cycles using a sample-barcoded 5' primer and a J-beta primer mix. A single record per CDR3 protein comes from TCRdb applying MiXCR to the 5' RACE reads. In the table there are around 1,000,000 distinct CDR3 sequences, roughly a quarter of which are singletons. These records were also assigned to another study, of T cells of mothers and their children. From that report: Donors were three healthy Caucasian mothers and their six children. A second PCR was performed with the M1S primer. This primer added sample barcodes and 2-4 random nucleotides. Not a single persistent microchimeric T cell clone was detected.

The sequencing sample was made of blood. The TCR comes from a girl aged 2 to 10 in good health.

As DNA, the CDR3 is TGTGCTAGTGTTAGGACAGGGGGCGGGAGTAGTGATGAGCAGTTCTTC. Protein product: CASVRTGGGSSDEQFF. The rearrangement links TRBV12-5 to TRBJ2-1; 11 bases agree with TRBD1. V gave up 7 bases and J gave up 8 bases; unmatched junction bases: 13. Germline loops: CDR1 LGHNT, CDR2 FRNRAP. The CDR3 runs 16 residues. The entire variable domain, with the rest obtained from reference TRBV12-5 and TRBJ2-1, is as follows: DARVTQTPRHKVTEMGQEVTMRCQPILGHNTVFWYRQTMMQGLELLAYFRNRAPLDDSGMPKDRFSAEMPDATLATLKIQPSEPRDSAVYFCASVRTGGGSSDEQFFGPGTRLTVL.